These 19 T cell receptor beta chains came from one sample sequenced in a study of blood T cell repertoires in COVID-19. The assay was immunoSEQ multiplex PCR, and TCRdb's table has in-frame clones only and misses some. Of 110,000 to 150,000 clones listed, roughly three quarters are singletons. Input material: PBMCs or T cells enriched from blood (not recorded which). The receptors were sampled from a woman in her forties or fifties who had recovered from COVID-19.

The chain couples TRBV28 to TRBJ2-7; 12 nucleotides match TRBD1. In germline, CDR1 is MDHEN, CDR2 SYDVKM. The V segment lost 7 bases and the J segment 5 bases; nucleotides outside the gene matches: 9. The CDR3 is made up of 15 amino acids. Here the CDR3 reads CASTSPGQGADEQYV. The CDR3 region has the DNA TGTGCCAGCACCTCGCCGGGACAGGGGGCGGACGAGCAGTACGTC.

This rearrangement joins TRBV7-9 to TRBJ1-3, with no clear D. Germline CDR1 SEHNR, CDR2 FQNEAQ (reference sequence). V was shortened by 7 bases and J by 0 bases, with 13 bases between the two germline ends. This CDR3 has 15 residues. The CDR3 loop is CASTPPYSSGNTIYF. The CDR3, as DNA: TGTGCCAGCACTCCCCCCTATAGCTCTGGAAACACCATATATTTT. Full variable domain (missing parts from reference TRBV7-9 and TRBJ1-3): DTGVSQNPRHKITKRGQNVTFRCDPISEHNRLYWYRQTLGQGPEFLTYFQNEAQLEKSRLLSDRFSAERPKGSFSTLEIQRTEQGDSAMYLCASTPPYSSGNTIYFGEGSWLTVV.

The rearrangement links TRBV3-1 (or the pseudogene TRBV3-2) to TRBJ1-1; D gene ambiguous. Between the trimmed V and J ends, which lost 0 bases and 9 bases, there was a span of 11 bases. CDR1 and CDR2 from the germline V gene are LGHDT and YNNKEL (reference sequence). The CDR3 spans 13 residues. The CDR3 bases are TGTGCCAGCAGCCAAGATCGGACTAATCAAGCTTTCTTT. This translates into CASSQDRTNQAFF.

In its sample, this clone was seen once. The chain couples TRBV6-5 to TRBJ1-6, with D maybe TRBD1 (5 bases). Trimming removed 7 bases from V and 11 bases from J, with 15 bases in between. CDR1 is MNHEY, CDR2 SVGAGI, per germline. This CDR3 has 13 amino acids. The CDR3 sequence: CASTRDTRTPLHF. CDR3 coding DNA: TGTGCCAGCACCAGGGATACTCGGACACCCCTCCACTTT.

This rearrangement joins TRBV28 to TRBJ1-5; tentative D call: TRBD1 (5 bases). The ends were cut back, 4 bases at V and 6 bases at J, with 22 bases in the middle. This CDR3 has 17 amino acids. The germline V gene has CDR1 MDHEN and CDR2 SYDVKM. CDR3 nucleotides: TGTGCCAGCAGTTCCCCAGGAGGGGAGGACGTAACTCAGCCCCAGCATTTT. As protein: CASSSPGGEDVTQPQHF.

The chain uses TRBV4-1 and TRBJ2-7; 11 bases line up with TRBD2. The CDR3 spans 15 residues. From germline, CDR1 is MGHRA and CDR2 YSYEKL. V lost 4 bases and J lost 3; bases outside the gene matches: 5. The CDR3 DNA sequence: TGCGCCAGCAGCCTATACGGGACTAGCGGCTACGAGCAGTACTTC. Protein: CASSLYGTSGYEQYF.

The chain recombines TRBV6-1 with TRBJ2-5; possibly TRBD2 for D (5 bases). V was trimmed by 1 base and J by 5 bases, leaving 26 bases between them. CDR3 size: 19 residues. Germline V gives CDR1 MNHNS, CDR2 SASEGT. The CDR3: CASSEESSSFIGRGETQYF. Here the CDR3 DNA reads TGTGCCAGCAGTGAAGAATCAAGTAGCTTTATAGGTCGAGGGGAGACCCAGTACTTC.

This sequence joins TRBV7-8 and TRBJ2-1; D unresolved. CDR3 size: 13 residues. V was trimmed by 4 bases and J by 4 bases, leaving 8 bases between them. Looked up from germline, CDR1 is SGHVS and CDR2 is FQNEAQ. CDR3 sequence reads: CASSSLRYNEQFF. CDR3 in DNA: TGTGCCAGCAGCTCACTCAGGTACAATGAGCAGTTCTTC.

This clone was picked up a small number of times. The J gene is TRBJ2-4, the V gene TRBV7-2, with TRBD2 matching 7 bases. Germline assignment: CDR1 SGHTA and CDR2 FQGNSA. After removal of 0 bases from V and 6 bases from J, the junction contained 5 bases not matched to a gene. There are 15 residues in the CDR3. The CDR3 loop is CASSLAWGGGNIQYF. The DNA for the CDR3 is TGTGCCAGCAGCTTAGCGTGGGGGGGAGGAAACATTCAGTACTTC.

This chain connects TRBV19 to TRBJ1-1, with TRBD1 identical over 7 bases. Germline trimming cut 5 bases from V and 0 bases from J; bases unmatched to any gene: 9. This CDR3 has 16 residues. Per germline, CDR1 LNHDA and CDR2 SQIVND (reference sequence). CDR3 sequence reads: CASSRQGGRLNTEAFF. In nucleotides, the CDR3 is TGTGCCAGTAGTCGACAGGGCGGCCGCTTGAACACTGAAGCTTTCTTT.

DNA of the CDR3: TGTGCCAGCAGCTACTCGACACTGAACACTGAAGCTTTCTTT. Its translation: CASSYSTLNTEAFF. V and J are TRBV5-6 and TRBJ1-1; D remains ambiguous. CDR3 size: 14 residues. The V gene lost 3 bases and the J gene lost 0 bases, with 9 bases spanning the gap. CDR1 is SGHDT, CDR2 YYEEEE, per germline.

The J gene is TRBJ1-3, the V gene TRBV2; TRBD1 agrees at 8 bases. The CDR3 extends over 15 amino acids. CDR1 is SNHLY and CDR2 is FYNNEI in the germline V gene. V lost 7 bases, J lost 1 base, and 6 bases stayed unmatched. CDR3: CASMRTGWSGNTIYF. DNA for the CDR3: TGTGCCAGCATGAGGACAGGGTGGTCTGGAAACACCATATATTTT.

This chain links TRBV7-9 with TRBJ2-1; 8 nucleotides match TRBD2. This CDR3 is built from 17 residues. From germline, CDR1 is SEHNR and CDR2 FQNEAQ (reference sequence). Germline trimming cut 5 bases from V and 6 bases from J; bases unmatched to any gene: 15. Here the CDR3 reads CASSRNRVGLAGNEQFF. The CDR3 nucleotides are TGTGCCAGCAGCCGTAATCGGGTCGGACTAGCTGGCAATGAGCAGTTCTTC. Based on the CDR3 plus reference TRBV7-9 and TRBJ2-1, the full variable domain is DTGVSQNPRHKITKRGQNVTFRCDPISEHNRLYWYRQTLGQGPEFLTYFQNEAQLEKSRLLSDRFSAERPKGSFSTLEIQRTEQGDSAMYLCASSRNRVGLAGNEQFFGPGTRLTVL.

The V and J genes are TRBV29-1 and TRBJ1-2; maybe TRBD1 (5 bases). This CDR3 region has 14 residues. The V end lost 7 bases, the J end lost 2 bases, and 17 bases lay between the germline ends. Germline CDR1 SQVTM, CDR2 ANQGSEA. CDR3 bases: TGCAGCGGTCAGGGATCTGCCCCAAACTATGGCTACACCTTC. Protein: CSGQGSAPNYGYTF.

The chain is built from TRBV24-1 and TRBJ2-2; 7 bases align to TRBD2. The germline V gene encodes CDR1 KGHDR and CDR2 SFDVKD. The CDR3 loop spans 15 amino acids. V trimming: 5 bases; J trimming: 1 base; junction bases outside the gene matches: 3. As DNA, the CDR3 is TGTGCCACCAGTGTCGGGGGGTTGAACACCGGGGAGCTGTTTTTT. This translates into CATSVGGLNTGELFF.

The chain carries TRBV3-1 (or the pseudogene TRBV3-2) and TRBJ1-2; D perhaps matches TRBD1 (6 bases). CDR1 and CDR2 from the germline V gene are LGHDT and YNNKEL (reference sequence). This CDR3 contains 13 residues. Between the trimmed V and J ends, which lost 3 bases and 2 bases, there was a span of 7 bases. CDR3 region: CASSQGANYGYTF. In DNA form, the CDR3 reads TGTGCCAGCAGCCAGGGGGCGAACTATGGCTACACCTTC.

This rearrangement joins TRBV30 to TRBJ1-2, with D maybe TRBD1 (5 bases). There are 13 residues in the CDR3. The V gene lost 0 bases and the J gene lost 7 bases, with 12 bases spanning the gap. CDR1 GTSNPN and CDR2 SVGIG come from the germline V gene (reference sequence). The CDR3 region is CAWSVARASGYTF. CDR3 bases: TGTGCCTGGAGTGTAGCCAGGGCGTCTGGCTACACCTTC.

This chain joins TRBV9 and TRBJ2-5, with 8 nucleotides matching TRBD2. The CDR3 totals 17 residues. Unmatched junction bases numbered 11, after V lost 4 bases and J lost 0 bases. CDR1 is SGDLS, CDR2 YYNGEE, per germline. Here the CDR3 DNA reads TGTGCCAGCAGCCCTAACCCGGGACTAGGGTACCAAGAGACCCAGTACTTC. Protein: CASSPNPGLGYQETQYF.

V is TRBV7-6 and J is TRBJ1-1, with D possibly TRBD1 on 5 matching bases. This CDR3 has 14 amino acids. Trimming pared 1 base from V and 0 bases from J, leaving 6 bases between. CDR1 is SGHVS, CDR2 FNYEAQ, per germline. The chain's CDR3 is CASSLGQLNTEAFF. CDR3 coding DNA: TGTGCCAGCAGCTTAGGACAGCTGAACACTGAAGCTTTCTTT.